Described below is a single T cell receptor beta chain sequence and its context. Treatment noted: oral pan-JAK inhibitor, 5-10 mg twice daily. V lost 5 bases and J lost 7, with 15 bases in between. The CDR3 runs to 14 residues. Germline CDR1 KGHSH, CDR2 LQKENI. Extraction of RNA preceded its reverse transcription into cDNA, which served as the sequencing template. Measured with immunoSEQ multiplex PCR; TCRdb has only the in-frame clones, and not every one. The data show more than 110,000 clones, 82% seen once. This specimen belongs to a study of CD8+ T cells in alopecia areata. The clonotype comes from a human donor with alopecia areata. V and J are TRBV18 and TRBJ1-5; no firm D call. Sequencing was performed on CD8+ T cells sorted from blood, taken at week 4, from a patient treated with tofacitinib. The CDR3 loop is CASSSPPTKQPQHF. In DNA, the CDR3 is TGTGCCAGCTCATCTCCTCCGACGAAGCAGCCCCAGCATTTT.